Sequencing of this TCR beta chain was carried out in a study of T cell changes during pregnancy in multiple sclerosis. The assay was immunoSEQ multiplex PCR, and TCRdb's table has in-frame clones only and misses some. The table has some 80,000 clones, about 94% seen once; the top ten hold about 0.14%. In this sample, this clone turned up once. Germline CDR1 SGHTA, CDR2 FQGNSA. CDR3 length equals 16 residues. V shed 6 bases and J 10 bases; nucleotides not matched to a gene: 16. The chain carries TRBV7-2 and TRBJ2-1; 9 bases line up with TRBD2. This receptor was taken from a female donor with multiple sclerosis, enrolled in a pregnancy study. Sequenced material: CD4+ T cells from peripheral blood mononuclear cells, taken after pregnancy. The CDR3 reads CASSPDSGRNRKEQFF. The CDR3 DNA follows: TGTGCCAGCAGTCCAGATAGCGGGAGAAATAGAAAGGAGCAGTTCTTC.